This is a list of T cell receptor beta chains from one sample in a study of cytomegalovirus exposure and HLA in healthy donors. The protocol was immunoSEQ multiplex PCR, while the TCRdb copy is restricted to in-frame clones and leaves out a portion. This sample has around 200,000 clones, with approximately 83% found just once. Sequenced sample: PBMCs. These receptors came from a woman between 18 and 30 years old in good health and CMV-seropositive. Both conserved end residues are part of each CDR3. D genes are given only for firm matches. Rows may omit the clone size; those that give it use once, few, many or a size class.

D gene: -; J gene: TRBJ1-1; clone size: -; V gene: TRBV19; CDR3 protein: CASSLGLPGTEAFF
D gene: TRBD1; J gene: TRBJ1-3; clone size: many; V gene: TRBV5-6; CDR3 protein: CASRSSGGNTIYF
D gene: TRBD1; J gene: TRBJ2-3; clone size: once; V gene: TRBV5-4; CDR3 protein: CASSSTGGRTQYF
D gene: -; J gene: TRBJ2-2; clone size: -; V gene: TRBV13; CDR3 protein: CASSHTQGYTGELFF
D gene: -; J gene: TRBJ1-2; clone size: -; V gene: TRBV28; CDR3 protein: CASSDLVIRGGYTF
D gene: -; J gene: TRBJ2-7; clone size: -; V gene: TRBV14; CDR3 protein: CASSLHAGAAYEQYF
D gene: -; J gene: TRBJ1-2; clone size: once; V gene: TRBV14; CDR3 protein: CASSPGEYGYTF
D gene: -; J gene: TRBJ2-7; clone size: -; V gene: TRBV2; CDR3 protein: CASSGRQLTGEQYF
D gene: -; J gene: TRBJ1-1; clone size: -; V gene: TRBV6-5; CDR3 protein: CASGGALGTEAFF
D gene: TRBD2; J gene: TRBJ2-7; clone size: -; V gene: TRBV9; CDR3 protein: CASSAHPSGAYEQYF
D gene: TRBD2; J gene: TRBJ2-1; clone size: -; V gene: TRBV5-1; CDR3 protein: CASSFLAENYNEQFF
D gene: -; J gene: TRBJ1-2; clone size: -; V gene: TRBV5-6; CDR3 protein: CASSLRGLGLNYGYTF
D gene: -; J gene: TRBJ1-5; clone size: -; V gene: TRBV5-1; CDR3 protein: CASSGGDNQPQHF
D gene: TRBD1; J gene: TRBJ2-5; clone size: -; V gene: TRBV19; CDR3 protein: CASSTGPGTGREETQYF
D gene: -; J gene: TRBJ2-7; clone size: -; V gene: TRBV5-6; CDR3 protein: CASSQPRRAYEQYF
D gene: -; J gene: TRBJ1-1; clone size: -; V gene: TRBV5-1; CDR3 protein: CASSPGLGLNTEAFF
D gene: TRBD1; J gene: TRBJ2-3; clone size: once; V gene: TRBV5-1; CDR3 protein: CASSSETGVVTDTQYF